This TCR beta chain was sequenced during a study of blood T cells in healthy people across ages. This clonotype has ten or more counts. The antigen is undetermined. Primed by a sample-barcoded 5' primer and a J-beta primer mix, a second PCR proceeded for about 6 to 12 cycles. Unique molecular identifiers of 12 random nucleotides labeled each cDNA. TCRdb fed the 5' RACE reads into MiXCR, producing one record per CDR3 protein. The sample has 1.5 million to 2 million distinct CDR3 sequences; 25% to 30% are singletons. Study conclusions and caveats: Roughly linearly, TCR beta diversity per million T cells fell as age increased.

From germline, CDR1 is MNHEY and CDR2 SVGEGT. This CDR3 comprises 13 residues. V gave up 7 bases and J gave up 0 bases, with 10 bases separating them. This chain links TRBV6-2 or TRBV6-3 with TRBJ2-7; unclear D gene. The source material was blood. This sequence originates from a woman in her twenties or thirties in good health. This chain's CDR3 is CASTASSSYEQYF. CDR3 DNA: TGTGCCAGCACGGCCTCCAGCTCCTACGAGCAGTACTTC.